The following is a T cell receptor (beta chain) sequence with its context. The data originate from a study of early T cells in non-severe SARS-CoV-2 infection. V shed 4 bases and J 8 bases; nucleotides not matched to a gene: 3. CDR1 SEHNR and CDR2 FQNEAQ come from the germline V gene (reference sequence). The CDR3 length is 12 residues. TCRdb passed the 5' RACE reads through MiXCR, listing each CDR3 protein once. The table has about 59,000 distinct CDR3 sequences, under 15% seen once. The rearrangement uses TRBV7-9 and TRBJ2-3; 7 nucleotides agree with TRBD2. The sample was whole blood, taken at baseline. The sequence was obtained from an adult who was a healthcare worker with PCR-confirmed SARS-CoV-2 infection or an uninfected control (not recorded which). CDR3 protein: CASSSGLGTQYF. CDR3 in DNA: TGTGCCAGCAGCTCCGGACTAGGTACGCAGTATTTT.